These T cell receptor beta chains were read from a single sample in a study of OX40 agonist ivuxolimab in advanced cancers. TCRdb keeps only in-frame clones here, not all; method: immunoSEQ multiplex PCR. The sample comprises 80,000 or so clones, roughly 84% of which are singletons, and about 0.32% rests with the top ten. This specimen was CD4+ or CD8+ T cells sorted from blood, taken in a trial of the OX40 agonist ivuxolimab. These receptors were obtained from an adult with an advanced solid tumor such as melanoma, head and neck, liver or kidney cancer. CDR3s include the opening cysteine and the closing phenylalanine or tryptophan.

TRBJ1-1 TRBV10-3 CASTRDTEAFF
TRBJ2-7 TRBV5-1 CASSTSGQGYEQYF
TRBJ2-1 TRBV5-1 CASSPPQGNEQFF
TRBJ1-4 TRBV6-6 CASTQMGGVEKLFF
TRBJ2-1 TRBV6-5 CASSYNRYNEQFF
TRBJ1-2 TRBV27 CASIGDRGLGYTF
TRBJ2-3 TRBV6-1 CASSEAFTDTQYF
TRBJ1-1 TRBV18 CASSPRETGNTEAFF
TRBJ1-2 TRBV29-1 CSVEGQPIYGYTF
TRBJ1-2 TRBV5-6 CASSLNLGSTSNYGYTF
TRBJ1-2 TRBV5-8 CASSLDHYGYTF
TRBJ2-1 TRBV7-2 CASSPQGYEQFF
TRBJ2-3 TRBV10-3 CAISGTSGGGDTQYF
TRBJ2-6 TRBV6-6 CASSQNRGSGANVLTF
TRBJ2-5 TRBV6-1 CASTPDRGIRAQYF
TRBJ1-5 TRBV6-5 CASTTANQPQHF
TRBJ2-7 TRBV4-3 CASSRGGNTDEQYF
TRBJ2-2 TRBV6-1 CASSAGQGPLSGELFF
TRBJ2-2 TRBV19 CASSIGGRGTGELFF
TRBJ1-2 TRBV28 CASSLGQGWVRGYTF
TRBJ2-2 TRBV10-2 CASRWAGGGAYGELFF
TRBJ1-1 TRBV5-1 CASSPVVWGPEAFF
- TRBV4-1 CASSQDRVAGGYEQYF
TRBJ1-1 TRBV10-3 CAISEAGTPRGFEAFF
TRBJ2-1 TRBV5-4 CASSLGQTSYNEQFF
TRBJ1-2 TRBV7-2 CASSFAGGNYGYTF
TRBJ2-7 TRBV15 CATSRTAGSYEQYF
TRBJ1-5 TRBV28 CASSVSNQPQHF
TRBJ1-2 TRBV2 CASRQGRANYGYTF
TRBJ1-5 TRBV6-1 CASAEVNSNQPQHF
TRBJ2-3 TRBV6-7 CASTPGTSSFCTDTQYF
TRBJ1-2 TRBV6-1 CASSRGLSGYTF
TRBJ2-1 TRBV28 CASLGYNEQFF
TRBJ1-2 TRBV20-1 CSSLGLGYTF
TRBJ2-1 TRBV5-4 CASSLVLAGYNEQFF
TRBJ1-6 TRBV5-1 CASSRRQGDSPLHF
TRBJ2-3 TRBV5-6 CASSLNRNTQYF
TRBJ1-2 TRBV5-5 CASSPAPMDRAYGYTF
TRBJ1-4 TRBV7-8 CASSSNRGRTEKLFF
TRBJ2-1 TRBV7-3 CASSLTGTGESNEQFF
TRBJ2-1 TRBV7-2 CASSSWGLGAGGVYNEQFF
TRBJ2-5 TRBV29-1 CSVFGGQYVQETQYF
TRBJ1-4 TRBV4-1 CASSQDGQTNEKLFF
TRBJ2-2 TRBV7-8 CASSPPLGTSNTGELFF
TRBJ2-3 TRBV28 CASSLWPAGTDTQYF
TRBJ2-1 TRBV28 CASSQVWEQFF
TRBJ1-1 TRBV5-1 CASQPVPGGSAFF
TRBJ2-7 TRBV7-8 CASSVTSGTYEQYF
TRBJ2-1 TRBV7-2 CASSLSRASYNEQFF
TRBJ2-1 TRBV28 CASRGENSYNEQFF
TRBJ1-1 TRBV7-2 CASSPWGEAFF